This record looks at one T cell receptor (beta chain) sequence and its context. Antigen: not known. This record comes from a study of T cells after yellow fever vaccination. The CDR3 is made up of 15 amino acids. The germline CDR1 and CDR2 sequences are LNHNV and YYDKDF (reference sequence). Trimming left V 0 bases short and J 4 bases short, with 12 bases between. Study-wide points: Weaker, the secondary response had a peak occurring faster, on day 5 versus 15.

It was through 5'RACE template switching that TCR cDNA was made, with a universal primer site and UMIs added. MiXCR, applied by TCRdb to the 5' RACE reads, yields one record per CDR3 protein. The sample consists of under 200,000 distinct CDR3 sequences, approximately 9.9% of them appearing once. The rearrangement links TRBV15 to TRBJ2-5, with D perhaps TRBD1 (5 bases). This receptor was taken from a man aged 18 to 29 who received the YFV17D yellow fever vaccine. Specimen: CD8+ T cells sorted from PBMCs, collected 15 days after the yellow fever booster vaccination. The chain's CDR3 is CATSRDRTPRETQYF. CDR3 DNA: TGTGCCACCAGCAGAGATAGGACACCAAGAGAGACCCAGTACTTC.